The TCR beta chain described here comes from a study of CD8 T cells in Susac syndrome. From blood CD8+ and CD4+ T cells, the TCR beta chain was sequenced. TEMRA cells were enriched by FACS, while CD8+ and CD4+ T cells were obtained through a negative isolation that was performed magnetically. The CDR3 covers 14 residues. V dropped 8 bases and J dropped 4; count of bases not matched to a gene: 8. Germline CDR1 reads MNHEY; CDR2 reads SMNVEV (reference sequence). Reverse transcription of about 0.45 to 1 ug RNA used random hexamers. Amplification of TCR beta CDR3 across 54 Vbeta and 13 Jbeta was performed with immunoSEQ multiplex PCR. One entry per CDR3 protein results from TCRdb running MiXCR on the immunoSEQ multiplex PCR reads. The sample lists about 140,000 distinct CDR3 sequences; roughly 94% were seen once.

Sequenced: CD8+ T cells from PBMCs. The chain links TRBV27 to TRBJ2-3, with 8 bases fitting TRBD1. This TCR derives from a human donor in good health. As DNA, the CDR3 is TGTGCCAGCTCCGACAGGGGTAGGGCAGATACGCAGTATTTT. Amino acids: CASSDRGRADTQYF.